This T cell receptor (beta chain) stems from a study of shared clonotypes between healthy human individuals. Only in-frame clones appear in the TCRdb table, and some are missing; sequencing was by immunoSEQ multiplex PCR. The table lists around 990,000 clones, roughly 77% of them singletons. Study-wide findings and caveats: Clonotype sharing across donors was expected to vary with sequencing depth. Roughly 5% of naive CD4 clonotypes were shared across a handful of donors.

With regard to this clone: Its specificity is unknown.

CDR1 SGHTA and CDR2 FQGNSA come from the germline V gene. The CDR3 sequence is 14 residues long. The ends were cut back, 5 bases at V and 4 bases at J, with 14 bases in the middle. This chain links TRBV7-2 with TRBJ2-5, with D unresolved. Sequenced sample: memory CD4+ T cells from PBMCs. Described subset: CD45RA-negative fraction. The sequence derives from a young man in good health. Some clones in this sample may be carry-over from other donors' samples. The DNA for the CDR3 is TGTGCCAGCAGCCCGACCCTCCAGGTAGAGACCCAGTACTTC. Its protein product is CASSPTLQVETQYF.